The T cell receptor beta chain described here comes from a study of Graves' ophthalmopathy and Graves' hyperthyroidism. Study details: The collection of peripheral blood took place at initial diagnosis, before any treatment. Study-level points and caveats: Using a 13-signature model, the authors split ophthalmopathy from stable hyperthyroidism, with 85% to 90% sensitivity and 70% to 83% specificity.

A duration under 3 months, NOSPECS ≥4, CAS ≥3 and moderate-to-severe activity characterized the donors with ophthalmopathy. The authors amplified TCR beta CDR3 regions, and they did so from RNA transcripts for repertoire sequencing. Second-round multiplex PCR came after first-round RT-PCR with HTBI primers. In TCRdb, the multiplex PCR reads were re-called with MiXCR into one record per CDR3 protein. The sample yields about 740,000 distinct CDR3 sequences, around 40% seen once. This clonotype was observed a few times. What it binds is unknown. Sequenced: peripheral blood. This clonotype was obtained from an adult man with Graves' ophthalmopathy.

The CDR3 is CSALSDRINEKLFF. CDR3 in DNA: TGCAGTGCCCTATCGGACAGGATTAATGAAAAACTGTTTTTT. The chain carries TRBV20-1 and TRBJ1-4, with TRBD1 identical over 7 bases. V dropped 6 bases and J dropped 4; count of bases not matched to a gene: 8. Germline CDR1 DFQATT, CDR2 SNEGSKA (reference sequence). CDR3 length: 14 amino acids.